This entry concerns a single TCR beta chain. Its antigen remains unidentified. Sequencing was performed with immunoSEQ multiplex PCR; in TCRdb, only in-frame clones are kept and a portion is missing. The sample includes about 130,000 clones, less than 95% of them seen just once. The entry originates in a study of T cell responses to AZD1222 COVID-19 vaccine. Study observations and caveats: Repertoire sampling happened only post peak T cell response. Among the donors, most were white British and more were female, and clonal diversity was possibly underestimated.

The CDR3 is 14 amino acids. The V and J ends lost 7 bases and 0 bases respectively, with 10 bases between them. Looked up from germline, CDR1 is MDHEN and CDR2 is SYDVKM. Specimen: peripheral blood, collected on day 0 of AZD1222 vaccination. This clonotype originated in an adult in good health. V gene TRBV28 combines with J gene TRBJ1-5; a possible D gene is TRBD1 (5 bases). The CDR3: CASTGAVSNQPQHF. The CDR3 DNA reads TGTGCCAGCACTGGGGCGGTTAGCAATCAGCCCCAGCATTTT.